These 22 T cell receptor beta chains originate from one sample sequenced in a study of shared clonotypes between healthy human individuals. The method was immunoSEQ multiplex PCR; TCRdb's version includes in-frame clones alone and lacks a portion of them. This sample carries hundreds of thousands of clones, approximately 96% of them seen once, and the ten largest clones take around 0.1%. CD8 cells classed as naive were CD45RO-negative and positively selected for CCR7, excluding terminally differentiated effector memory CD45RA+ cells. The sequenced sample consisted of naive CD8+ T cells sorted from blood. All receptors derive from a woman in her twenties or thirties in good health.

The V gene is TRBV5-8, the J gene TRBJ1-5; D is ambiguous. Germline CDR1 reads SGHTS; CDR2 reads YDEGEE. This CDR3 spans 11 amino acids. Trimming took off 2 bases at V and 7 bases at J, with 4 bases between the two ends. The CDR3 here is CASSLTQPQHF. The CDR3 DNA is TGTGCCAGCAGCTTAACCCAGCCCCAGCATTTT.

The rearrangement links TRBV28 to TRBJ2-7; 7 positions agree with TRBD2. J lost 11 bases, V lost 3 bases, and 4 bases had no gene match. The CDR3 contains 11 residues. Germline V CDR1 and CDR2: MDHEN, SYDVKM. CDR3 sequence (DNA): TGTGCCAGCAGTTTTAAGGGGAGGGAGTACTTC. Translated: CASSFKGREYF.

The chain combines TRBV28 with TRBJ1-3; D ambiguous. The CDR3 loop spans 13 amino acids. The V and J ends lost 4 bases and 0 bases respectively, with 4 bases between them. CDR1 MDHEN and CDR2 SYDVKM come from the germline V gene. The CDR3 bases are TGTGCCAGCAGTTATAGCTCTGGAAACACCATATATTTT. It codes for CASSYSSGNTIYF.

The chain uses TRBV4-1 and TRBJ1-1; D ambiguous. CDR1 is MGHRA, CDR2 YSYEKL, per germline. The CDR3 extends over 16 amino acids. V gave up 1 base and J gave up 4 bases, with 16 bases separating them. The CDR3 bases are TGCGCCAGCAGCCAAGGAAGTACCGGAACATCCACTGAAGCTTTCTTT. Translating gives CASSQGSTGTSTEAFF.

This chain joins TRBV27 and TRBJ1-1; D unclear. V lost 5 bases and J lost 1, with 11 bases in between. This CDR3 spans 14 amino acids. Germline V CDR1 and CDR2: MNHEY, SMNVEV (reference sequence). The CDR3 nucleotides read TGTGCCAGCAGTCCCATGGGCCCGAACACTGAAGCTTTCTTT. Translating it yields CASSPMGPNTEAFF.

This chain connects TRBV28 to TRBJ2-5; maybe TRBD1 (8 bases). CDR3 length: 18 residues. Germline V gene sequence: CDR1 MDHEN, CDR2 SYDVKM. Trimming cost V 3 bases and J 4 bases, with 24 bases left between them. The CDR3 DNA reads TGTGCCAGCAGTTTTCCCCGAAGGACAGGGAGGGATGGAGAGACCCAGTACTTC. This sequence encodes CASSFPRRTGRDGETQYF.

The chain carries TRBV5-1 and TRBJ2-5; D may correspond to TRBD1 or TRBD2 (5 bases each). CDR3 size: 14 residues. CDR1 and CDR2 (germline): SGHRS, YFSETQ. V was clipped by 0 bases and J by 3 bases, with 9 bases between them. For the CDR3, the DNA is TGCGCCAGCAGCTTGGGGGGGATCGAAGAGACCCAGTACTTC. Protein sequence: CASSLGGIEETQYF.

This clone was seen a single time. V and J are TRBV28 and TRBJ1-5; D is perhaps TRBD1 (5 bases). The CDR3 consists of 14 residues. With 2 bases removed from V and 5 bases from J, the gap between germline ends came to 10 bases. CDR1 and CDR2 from the germline V gene are MDHEN and SYDVKM. CDR3 region: CASSLSGAYQPQHF. The CDR3 bases are TGTGCCAGCAGTTTAAGTGGGGCCTATCAGCCCCAGCATTTT.

The rearrangement uses TRBV27 and TRBJ1-5; D gene uncertain. V lost 0 bases and J 5 bases, leaving 2 bases between the germline ends. This CDR3 is built from 12 residues. Germline V gene data show CDR1 as MNHEY and CDR2 as SMNVEV (reference sequence). The CDR3 spells CASSLSHQPQHF. CDR3 DNA: TGTGCCAGCAGTTTATCACATCAGCCCCAGCATTTT.

This chain uses TRBV6-4 with TRBJ1-2, with a tentative D call TRBD1 (5 bases). Per the germline V gene, CDR1 is MRHNA and CDR2 is SNTAGT. The length of the CDR3 is 15 residues. The ends were cut back, 4 bases at V and 0 bases at J, with 12 bases in the middle. The DNA for the CDR3 is TGTGCCAGCAGTGTACTCAGGGTTTCTAACTATGGCTACACCTTC. Protein sequence: CASSVLRVSNYGYTF.

J is TRBJ2-3 and V is TRBV4-1; D is unclear. The CDR3 sequence is 17 residues long. Germline V CDR1 and CDR2: MGHRA, YSYEKL. Trimming took off 0 bases at V and 2 bases at J, with 15 bases between the two ends. The CDR3 here is CASSQEVSGATTDTQYF. CDR3 nucleotides: TGCGCCAGCAGCCAAGAGGTCTCAGGCGCCACCACAGATACGCAGTATTTT.

The CDR3 loop is CASSLFLAAYNEQFF. The DNA for the CDR3 is TGTGCCAGCAGCTTGTTTCTAGCAGCCTACAATGAGCAGTTCTTC. V usage is TRBV5-6 and J usage is TRBJ2-1; tentative D call: TRBD2 (5 bases). The V end was cut by 1 base, the J end by 2 bases, with 10 bases between. CDR1 SGHDT and CDR2 YYEEEE come from the germline V gene. The CDR3 runs to 15 residues.

This chain joins TRBV2 and TRBJ2-3; D perhaps matches TRBD2 (6 bases). This CDR3 spans 13 amino acids. CDR1 is SNHLY and CDR2 is FYNNEI in the germline V gene. Deletions cut 10 bases from V and 6 bases from J, with 17 bases between. The DNA of the CDR3 is TGTGCCATCCGGGACTTTAACGAGGATACGCAGTATTTT. Its protein product is CAIRDFNEDTQYF.

The genes are TRBV11-2 and TRBJ2-5; D unclear. The germline gives CDR1 SGHAT, CDR2 FQNNGV. The V and J ends lost 0 bases and 2 bases respectively, with 13 bases between them. This CDR3 has 16 residues. The chain's CDR3 is CASSLDLLYGQETQYF. The CDR3 bases are TGTGCCAGCAGCTTAGATCTGTTGTACGGGCAAGAGACCCAGTACTTC.

About this clone itself: At one end the junction does not follow the germline gene, possibly because of a read error. The chain uses TRBV28 and TRBJ1-5; D remains ambiguous. The CDR3 spans 18 residues. Germline V gene data show CDR1 as MDHEN and CDR2 as SYDVKM. CDR3 loop: CACSLSGPTRGRDQPQHF. The CDR3 nucleotides are TGTGCCTGCAGTTTATCGGGTCCCACCCGGGGTAGAGATCAGCCCCAGCATTTT.

The chain carries TRBV11-2 and TRBJ2-7, with D possibly TRBD2 on 5 matching bases. V gave up 3 bases and J gave up 0 bases, with 12 bases separating them. This CDR3 is built from 15 residues. Germline V gene data show CDR1 as SGHAT and CDR2 as FQNNGV. CDR3 in amino acids: CASSFDYSTSYEQYF. CDR3 DNA: TGTGCCAGCAGCTTTGACTACTCGACCTCCTACGAGCAGTACTTC.

V usage is TRBV5-8 and J usage is TRBJ2-7; the D gene is possibly TRBD2 (5 bases). V lost 3 bases to trimming and J lost 4 bases, with 20 bases between them. Germline V gives CDR1 SGHTS, CDR2 YDEGEE. The CDR3 has 16 residues. CDR3 amino acids: CASSWIGSGSAYEQYF. The CDR3 region has the DNA TGTGCCAGCAGCTGGATAGGGTCGGGGTCAGCGTACGAGCAGTACTTC.

The chain combines TRBV9 with TRBJ2-2; no clear D gene. CDR1 SGDLS and CDR2 YYNGEE come from the germline V gene. The germline V and J ends were trimmed by 6 bases and 7 bases, with 13 bases remaining between them. This CDR3 is built from 13 residues. Written as DNA, the CDR3 is TGTGCCAGCACGCCCTACACGGACGGGGAGCTGTTTTTT. Protein product: CASTPYTDGELFF.

This clone was counted a few times. The V gene is TRBV7-6, the J gene TRBJ2-5; TRBD2 matches 12 bases. The CDR3 runs 18 residues. CDR1 and CDR2 from the germline V gene are SGHVS and FNYEAQ. J was trimmed by 5 bases and V by 2 bases; bases with no gene match: 12. CDR3 in amino acids: CASSLNRLAGVSWETQYF. CDR3 bases: TGTGCCAGCAGCTTAAATCGACTAGCGGGAGTTAGCTGGGAGACCCAGTACTTC.

This chain connects TRBV4-1 to TRBJ2-7, with 8 bases aligning to TRBD2. Unmatched junction bases numbered 4, after V lost 1 base and J lost 2 bases. Germline V lookup: CDR1 MGHRA, CDR2 YSYEKL. This CDR3 region has 15 residues. The CDR3 here is CASSQGLAPTYEQYF. The DNA for the CDR3 is TGCGCCAGCAGCCAAGGACTAGCGCCTACCTACGAGCAGTACTTC.

CDR3 sequence: CASRPAGYQETQYF. As DNA, the CDR3 is TGCGCCAGCAGACCAGCGGGGTACCAAGAGACCCAGTACTTC. The chain links TRBV5-1 to TRBJ2-5; 7 nucleotides match TRBD2. The germline CDR1 and CDR2 sequences are SGHRS and YFSETQ. J gave up 0 bases and V 5 bases, and 4 bases lay outside the gene matches. This CDR3 spans 14 amino acids.

The CDR3 DNA reads TGTGCCAGCACCCTAACCGGGACTAGCCACGAGCAGTACTTC. Translating it yields CASTLTGTSHEQYF. V is TRBV27 and J is TRBJ2-7; 9 nucleotides match TRBD2. The CDR3 consists of 14 residues. Germline V gene lookup returns CDR1 MNHEY and CDR2 SMNVEV (reference sequence). V gave up 7 bases and J gave up 5 bases; unmatched junction bases: 9.